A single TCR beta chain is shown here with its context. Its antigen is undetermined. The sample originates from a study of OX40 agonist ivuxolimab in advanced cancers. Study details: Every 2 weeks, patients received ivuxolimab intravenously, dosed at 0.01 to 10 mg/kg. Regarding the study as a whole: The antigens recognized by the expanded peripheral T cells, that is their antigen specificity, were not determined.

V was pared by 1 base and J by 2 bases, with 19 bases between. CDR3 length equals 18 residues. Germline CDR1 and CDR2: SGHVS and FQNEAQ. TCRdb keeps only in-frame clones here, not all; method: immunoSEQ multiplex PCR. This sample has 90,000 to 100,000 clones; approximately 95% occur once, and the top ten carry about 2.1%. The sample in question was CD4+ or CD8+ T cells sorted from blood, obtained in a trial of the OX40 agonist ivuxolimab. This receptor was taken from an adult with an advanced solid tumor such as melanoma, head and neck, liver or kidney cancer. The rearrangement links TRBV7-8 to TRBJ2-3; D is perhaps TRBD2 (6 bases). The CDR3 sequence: CASSLGPSGVRVTDTQYF. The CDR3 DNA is TGTGCCAGCAGCTTAGGGCCATCGGGGGTAAGGGTCACAGATACGCAGTATTTT.